This TCR beta chain was captured by sequencing in a study of blood T cells in healthy people across ages. The second PCR ran roughly 6 to 11 cycles with a sample-barcoded 5' primer and J-beta primers. TCRdb re-called the 5' RACE reads with MiXCR, one entry per CDR3 protein. The table has roughly 1,500,000 distinct CDR3 sequences, 40% to 50% seen once. Every sample yielded at least 6.5 million isolated PBMCs. There are 15 residues in the CDR3. Trimming cost V 4 bases and J 7 bases; bases outside gene matches: 9. Germline V lookup: CDR1 SGHDN, CDR2 FVKESK. The chain uses TRBV14 and TRBJ2-1, with TRBD1 identical over 8 bases. Sequenced material: blood. The TCR comes from a woman between 18 and 29 years old in good health. The CDR3 sequence: CASSLGTGFPNEQFF. The CDR3 DNA reads as TGTGCCAGCAGCCTCGGGACAGGTTTCCCGAATGAGCAGTTCTTC.